This T cell receptor (beta chain) came from a study of blood T cell repertoires in COVID-19. Turning to the study itself: Sources were T cells, B-cell-depleted T cells, or PBMCs; the material itself was cDNA or gDNA.

TCRdb keeps only in-frame clones here, not all; method: immunoSEQ multiplex PCR. The data show 150,000 to 200,000 clones, approximately 85% seen once. CDR1 is MGHRA and CDR2 is YSYEKL in the germline V gene. The CDR3 covers 13 residues. V was trimmed by 3 bases and J by 12 bases, leaving 15 bases between them. This clonotype originated in a man in his 60s with acute or convalescent COVID-19. Sequenced: peripheral blood. The chain couples TRBV4-1 to TRBJ2-1, with D possibly being TRBD1 (5 bases). CDR3 DNA: TGCGCCAGCAGCCAGGGGCCATCCGCCGGGCAGTTCTTC. It yields the protein CASSQGPSAGQFF.